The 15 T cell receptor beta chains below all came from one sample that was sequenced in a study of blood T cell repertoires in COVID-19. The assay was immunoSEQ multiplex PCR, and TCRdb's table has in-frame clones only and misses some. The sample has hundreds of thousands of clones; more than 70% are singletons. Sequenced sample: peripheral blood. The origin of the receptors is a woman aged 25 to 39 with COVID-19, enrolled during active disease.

CDR3 sequence: CASSWASQGEQFF. CDR3 sequence (DNA): TGTGCCAGCAGCTGGGCCAGCCAGGGTGAGCAGTTCTTC. This chain connects TRBV6-2 or TRBV6-3 to TRBJ2-1, with a tentative D call TRBD1 (5 bases). V lost 6 bases, J lost 9 bases, and 15 bases lay in between. CDR1 is MNHEY and CDR2 is SVGEGT in the germline V gene. This CDR3 is built from 13 residues.

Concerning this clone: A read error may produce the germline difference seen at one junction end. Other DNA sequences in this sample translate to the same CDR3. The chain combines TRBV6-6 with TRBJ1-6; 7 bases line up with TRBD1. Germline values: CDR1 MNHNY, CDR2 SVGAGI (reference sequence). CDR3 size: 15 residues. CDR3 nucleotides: TGTGCCAGCAGCTACTCGCAAGGGGGCAGTTCACCCCTCCACTTT. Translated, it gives CASSYSQGGSSPLHF.

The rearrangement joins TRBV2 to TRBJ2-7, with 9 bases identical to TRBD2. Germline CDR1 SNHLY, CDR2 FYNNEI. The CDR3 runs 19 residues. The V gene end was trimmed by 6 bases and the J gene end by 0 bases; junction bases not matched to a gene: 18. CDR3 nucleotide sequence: TGTGCCAGCAGCCTGGGGAGCGGGGGGCGTATTGAATTCTCCTACGAGCAGTACTTC. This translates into CASSLGSGGRIEFSYEQYF.

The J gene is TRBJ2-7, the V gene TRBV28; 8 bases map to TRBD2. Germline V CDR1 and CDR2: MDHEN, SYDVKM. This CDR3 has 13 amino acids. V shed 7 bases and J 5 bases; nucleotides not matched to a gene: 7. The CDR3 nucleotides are TGTGCCAGCAACAGCGGGGGTAATAACGAGCAGTACTTC. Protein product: CASNSGGNNEQYF.

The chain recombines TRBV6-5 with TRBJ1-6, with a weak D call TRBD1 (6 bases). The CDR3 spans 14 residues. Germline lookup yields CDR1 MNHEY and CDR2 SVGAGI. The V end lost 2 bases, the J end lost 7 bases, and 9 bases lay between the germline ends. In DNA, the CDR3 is TGTGCCAGCAGTTACCTGGACAGCAATTCACCCCTCCACTTT. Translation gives CASSYLDSNSPLHF.

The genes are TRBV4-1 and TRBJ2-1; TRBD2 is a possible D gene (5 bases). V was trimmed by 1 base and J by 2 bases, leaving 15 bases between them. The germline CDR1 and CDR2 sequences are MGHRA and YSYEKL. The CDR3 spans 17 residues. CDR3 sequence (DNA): TGCGCCAGCAGCCAAGTGGTGGACTCCGGGACCTACAATGAGCAGTTCTTC. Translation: CASSQVVDSGTYNEQFF.

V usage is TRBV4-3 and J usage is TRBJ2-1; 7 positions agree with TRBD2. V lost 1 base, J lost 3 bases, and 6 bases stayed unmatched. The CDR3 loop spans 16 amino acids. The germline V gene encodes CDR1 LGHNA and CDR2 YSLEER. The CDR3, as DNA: TGCGCCAGCAGCCAAGGGGACGGGAGGCTCTACAATGAGCAGTTCTTC. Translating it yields CASSQGDGRLYNEQFF.

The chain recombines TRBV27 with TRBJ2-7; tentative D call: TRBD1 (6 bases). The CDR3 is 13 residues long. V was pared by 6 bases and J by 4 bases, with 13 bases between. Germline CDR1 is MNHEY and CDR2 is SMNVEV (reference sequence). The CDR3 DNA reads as TGTGCCAGCAGCCCACAGGGCTTGTACGAGCAGTACGTC. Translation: CASSPQGLYEQYV.

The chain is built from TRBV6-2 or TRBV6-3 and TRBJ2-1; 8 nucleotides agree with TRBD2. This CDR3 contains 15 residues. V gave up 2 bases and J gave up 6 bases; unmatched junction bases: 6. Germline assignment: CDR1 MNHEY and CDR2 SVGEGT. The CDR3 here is CASSYAGGPFNEQFF. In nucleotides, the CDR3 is TGTGCCAGCAGTTACGCGGGGGGCCCGTTCAATGAGCAGTTCTTC.

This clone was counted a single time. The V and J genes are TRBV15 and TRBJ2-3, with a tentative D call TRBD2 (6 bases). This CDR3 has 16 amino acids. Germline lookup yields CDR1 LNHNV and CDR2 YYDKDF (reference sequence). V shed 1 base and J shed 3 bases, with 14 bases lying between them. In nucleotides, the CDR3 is TGTGCCACCAGCAGAGGGCGGGGCGTGGGAACAGATACGCAGTATTTT. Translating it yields CATSRGRGVGTDTQYF.

CDR3 DNA: TGTGCCATCAGTAGCGGGAGTGCCTACGAGCAGTACGTC. Its translation is CAISSGSAYEQYV. The chain combines TRBV10-3 with TRBJ2-7; 8 bases map to TRBD2. With 5 bases clipped from V and 2 bases from J, the junction kept 2 bases outside the gene matches. CDR1 and CDR2 (germline): ENHRY, SYGVKD. The CDR3 extends over 13 amino acids.

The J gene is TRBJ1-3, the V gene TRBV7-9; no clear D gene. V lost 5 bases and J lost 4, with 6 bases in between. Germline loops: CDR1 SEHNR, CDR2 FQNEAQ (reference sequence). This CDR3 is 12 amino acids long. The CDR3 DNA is TGTGCCAGCAGCACTCCAGGAAACACCATATATTTT. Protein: CASSTPGNTIYF.

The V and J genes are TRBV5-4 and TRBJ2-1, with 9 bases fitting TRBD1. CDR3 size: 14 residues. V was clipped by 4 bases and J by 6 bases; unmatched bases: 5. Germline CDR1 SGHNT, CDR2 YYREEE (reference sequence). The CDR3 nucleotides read TGTGCCAGCAGCCCTTGGACAGGGGCCAATGAGCAGTTCTTC. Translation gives CASSPWTGANEQFF.

CDR3 sequence (DNA): TGTGCCAGCAGCTCGAGACTAGCGGGAGTATACAATGAGCAGTTCTTC. The encoded protein is CASSSRLAGVYNEQFF. This sequence joins TRBV7-8 and TRBJ2-1, with 12 bases matching TRBD2. This CDR3 is 16 amino acids long. Germline CDR1 and CDR2: SGHVS and FQNEAQ. With V trimmed by 4 bases and J by 4 bases, 5 bases remained unmatched.

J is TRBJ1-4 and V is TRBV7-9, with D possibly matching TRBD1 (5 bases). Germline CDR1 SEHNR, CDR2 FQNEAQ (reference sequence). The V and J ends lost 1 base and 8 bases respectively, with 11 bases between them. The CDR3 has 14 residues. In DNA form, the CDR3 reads TGTGCCAGCAGCTTAGGGCAGGGATGGGAAAAACTGTTTTTT. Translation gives CASSLGQGWEKLFF.